The 23 T cell receptor beta chains below come from one sample, sequenced in a study of cytomegalovirus exposure and HLA in healthy donors. PCR involved 60 Vbeta and 13 Jbeta primers. Measured with immunoSEQ multiplex PCR; TCRdb has only the in-frame clones, and not every one. The sample contains over 150,000 clones, just under 80% of which appear only once. What was sequenced was PBMCs. The source of these receptors is a woman aged 45 to 65 in good health and CMV-seropositive.

The chain is built from TRBV4-1 and TRBJ2-3; unclear D gene. CDR1 and CDR2 from the germline V gene are MGHRA and YSYEKL. The CDR3 has 14 amino acids. V lost 0 bases and J 2 bases, leaving 6 bases between the germline ends. The CDR3 is CASSQDPFTDTQYF. CDR3 in DNA: TGCGCCAGCAGCCAAGACCCGTTCACAGATACGCAGTATTTT.

This chain links TRBV6-1 with TRBJ2-5; tentative D call: TRBD1 (6 bases). Germline V gives CDR1 MNHNS, CDR2 SASEGT. CDR3 length: 13 residues. V lost 9 bases and J 1 base, leaving 12 bases between the germline ends. The DNA of the CDR3 is TGTGCCAGTTATGGACAGCTCCAAGAGACCCAGTACTTC. Its translation: CASYGQLQETQYF.

This clone was seen only a few times. The V call is TRBV5-1, the J call TRBJ2-6; D gene unclear. The CDR3 sequence is 16 residues long. V was shortened by 0 bases and J by 0 bases, with 7 bases between the two germline ends. The germline V gene encodes CDR1 SGHRS and CDR2 YFSETQ. In DNA, the CDR3 is TGCGCCAGCAGCTTGGGGGCGACCTCTGGGGCCAACGTCCTGACTTTC. It translates to CASSLGATSGANVLTF. Full variable domain (rest looked up from reference TRBV5-1 and TRBJ2-6): KAGVTQTPRYLIKTRGQQVTLSCSPISGHRSVSWYQQTPGQGLQFLFEYFSETQRNKGNFPGRFSGRQFSNSRSEMNVSTLELGDSALYLCASSLGATSGANVLTFGAGSRLTVL.

In this sample, this clone turned up a few times. The chain couples TRBV6-5 to TRBJ2-7; 10 bases map to TRBD1. Germline CDR1 reads MNHEY; CDR2 reads SVGAGI. With 7 bases clipped from V and 2 bases from J, the junction kept 5 bases outside the gene matches. The CDR3 has 14 amino acids. CDR3: CASKPDRGAYEQYF. CDR3 DNA: TGTGCCAGCAAACCGGACAGGGGGGCCTACGAGCAGTACTTC.

This clone was seen just once. CDR3 sequence reads: CASSITGNRETQYF. As DNA, the CDR3 is TGTGCCAGTAGTATAACGGGGAATCGAGAGACCCAGTACTTC. This chain links TRBV19 with TRBJ2-5; tentatively, D is TRBD2 (5 bases). Germline V gives CDR1 LNHDA, CDR2 SQIVND (reference sequence). The CDR3 has 14 amino acids. Trimming cost V 2 bases and J 4 bases, with 11 bases left between them. The full variable domain, with the rest looked up from reference TRBV19 and TRBJ2-5, is DGGITQSPKYLFRKEGQNVTLSCEQNLNHDAMYWYRQDPGQGLRLIYYSQIVNDFQKGDIAEGYSVSREKKESFPLTVTSAQKNPTAFYLCASSITGNRETQYFGPGTRLLVL.

The sample holds one count of this clone. This chain connects TRBV6-5 to TRBJ1-5, with D perhaps matching TRBD1 (6 bases). Germline lookup yields CDR1 MNHEY and CDR2 SVGAGI. V shed 5 bases and J shed 6 bases, with 14 bases lying between them. CDR3 length: 14 amino acids. The CDR3 DNA is TGTGCCAGCAGTCGACAACAGGGAATTCAGCCCCAGCATTTT. It is translated as CASSRQQGIQPQHF.

The chain joins TRBV6-5 to TRBJ2-7, with TRBD1 matching over 7 bases. Germline V gene sequence: CDR1 MNHEY, CDR2 SVGAGI. The CDR3 covers 15 residues. After removal of 6 bases from V and 2 bases from J, the junction contained 10 bases not matched to a gene. The CDR3 DNA reads as TGTGCCAGCAGCCCGGGACAGACACTCACCTACGAGCAGTACTTC. Amino acid sequence: CASSPGQTLTYEQYF.

DNA of the CDR3: TGTGCCAGCAGTGAACAGGGTCCTGGGGCCAACGTCCTGACTTTC. Translated: CASSEQGPGANVLTF. The rearrangement joins TRBV25-1 to TRBJ2-6, with D perhaps TRBD1 (5 bases). The CDR3 is 15 residues long. Germline-derived CDR1 and CDR2 are MGHDK and SYGVNS. V lost 2 bases, J lost 2 bases, and 7 bases lay in between.

The V gene is TRBV7-8, the J gene TRBJ1-2, with a weak D call TRBD1 (5 bases). This CDR3 comprises 13 residues. Germline V CDR1 and CDR2: SGHVS, FQNEAQ. The ends were cut back, 1 base at V and 7 bases at J, with 10 bases in the middle. CDR3 coding DNA: TGTGCCAGCAGCTTAGTCGCCGGGGGTGGCTACACCTTC. The encoded protein is CASSLVAGGGYTF.

The gene calls are TRBV5-6 and TRBJ2-4; the match to TRBD1 covers 10 bases. The CDR3 has 17 amino acids. Germline trimming cut 0 bases from V and 3 bases from J; bases unmatched to any gene: 6. Germline V gives CDR1 SGHDT, CDR2 YYEEEE. CDR3 sequence: CASSLEHRDRGKNIQYF. The CDR3 coding sequence is TGTGCCAGCAGCTTGGAACACCGGGACAGGGGCAAAAACATTCAGTACTTC.

This clone was counted once. The chain employs TRBV5-5 and TRBJ2-2; D is uncertain. Per germline, CDR1 SGHKS and CDR2 YYEKEE (reference sequence). The CDR3 consists of 15 residues. Trimming removed 0 bases at V and 1 base at J, with 7 bases between. DNA of the CDR3: TGTGCCAGCAGCTTGGGTTACGGGAACACCGGGGAGCTGTTTTTT. Translating it yields CASSLGYGNTGELFF.

This chain uses TRBV7-6 with TRBJ1-3; 7 positions match TRBD1. The CDR3 has 17 amino acids. The germline V gene encodes CDR1 SGHVS and CDR2 FNYEAQ. V gave up 2 bases and J gave up 0 bases; unmatched junction bases: 7. The CDR3 is CASSLSDRDGSGNTIYF. The DNA for the CDR3 is TGTGCCAGCAGCTTATCAGACAGGGATGGCTCTGGAAACACCATATATTTT.

The chain recombines TRBV25-1 with TRBJ2-5, with a tentative D call TRBD2 (5 bases). Germline V gives CDR1 MGHDK, CDR2 SYGVNS. CDR3 length: 14 residues. V shed 8 bases and J shed 5 bases, with 18 bases lying between them. CDR3 sequence: CASAAREGGETQYF. CDR3 bases: TGTGCCAGCGCCGCCCGAGAGGGTGGGGAGACCCAGTACTTC.

The chain couples TRBV5-1 to TRBJ1-3; no definite D call. This CDR3 region has 14 residues. The germline V gene encodes CDR1 SGHRS and CDR2 YFSETQ. The V and J ends lost 0 bases and 4 bases respectively, with 8 bases between them. The CDR3 coding sequence is TGCGCCAGCAGCTTGGACAGTACGGGAAACACCATATATTTT. Protein sequence: CASSLDSTGNTIYF.

The chain has TRBV10-1 and TRBJ2-7, with D maybe TRBD2 (5 bases). The CDR3 is made up of 14 amino acids. The germline CDR1 and CDR2 sequences are WNHNN and SYGVQD (reference sequence). Trimming took off 5 bases at V and 5 bases at J, with 16 bases between the two ends. CDR3: CASSLRVRGHEQYF. The CDR3 nucleotides read TGCGCCAGCAGTCTAAGGGTCCGCGGGCACGAGCAGTACTTC.

V gene TRBV5-1 combines with J gene TRBJ2-3; the match to TRBD1 covers 7 bases. This CDR3 comprises 14 residues. The trim removed 4 bases at V and 5 bases at J, leaving 7 bases unmatched. Germline lookup yields CDR1 SGHRS and CDR2 YFSETQ. The CDR3 DNA reads TGCGCCAGCAGCCACGACAGGGAACGAGATACGCAGTATTTT. This gives the protein CASSHDRERDTQYF.

J is TRBJ2-3 and V is TRBV6-1; tentative D call: TRBD2 (5 bases). CDR1 is MNHNS and CDR2 is SASEGT in the germline V gene. The CDR3 loop spans 13 amino acids. Trimming removed 2 bases at V and 3 bases at J, with 6 bases between. The CDR3 loop reads CASSEPGTDTQYF. CDR3 bases: TGTGCCAGCAGTGAACCGGGAACAGATACGCAGTATTTT.

CDR3 sequence (DNA): TGTGCCACCAGCACCAGACTAACCTACGAGCAGTACTTC. This encodes CATSTRLTYEQYF. The J gene is TRBJ2-7, the V gene TRBV15, with D tentatively TRBD2 (5 bases). V lost 4 bases to trimming and J lost 2 bases, with 9 bases between them. This CDR3 contains 13 residues. The germline V gene encodes CDR1 LNHNV and CDR2 YYDKDF (reference sequence).

In regard to this clone: Other nucleotide sequences from this sample produce the same CDR3. This chain links TRBV5-1 with TRBJ2-1, with 11 bases fitting TRBD1. The CDR3 covers 15 residues. Germline values: CDR1 SGHRS, CDR2 YFSETQ. V shed 2 bases and J 4 bases; nucleotides not matched to a gene: 2. The CDR3, as DNA: TGCGCCAGCAGCTTAGGACAGGGGGCTTACAATGAGCAGTTCTTC. This gives the protein CASSLGQGAYNEQFF.

This clone showed up just once. The chain is built from TRBV18 and TRBJ2-5, with D tentatively TRBD1 (6 bases). CDR1 KGHSH and CDR2 LQKENI come from the germline V gene. The CDR3 runs to 14 residues. V was clipped by 4 bases and J by 2 bases, with 11 bases between them. The CDR3: CASSRGHGQETQYF. CDR3 in DNA: TGTGCCAGCTCACGGGGACATGGACAAGAGACCCAGTACTTC.

The sample holds a few counts of this clone. V and J are TRBV15 and TRBJ1-2, with 7 bases aligning to TRBD1. Trimming cost V 3 bases and J 6 bases; bases outside gene matches: 4. Germline V gene sequence: CDR1 LNHNV, CDR2 YYDKDF (reference sequence). CDR3 length: 13 residues. CDR3 in amino acids: CATSSAQGNGYTF. In nucleotides, the CDR3 is TGTGCCACCAGCAGCGCACAGGGGAATGGCTACACCTTC.

The rearrangement links TRBV6-6 to TRBJ2-7, with D perhaps matching TRBD1 (5 bases). V was shortened by 0 bases and J by 7 bases, with 13 bases between the two germline ends. Germline-derived CDR1 and CDR2 are MNHNY and SVGAGI (reference sequence). The CDR3 loop spans 14 amino acids. The CDR3 sequence: CASSYSTVLWEQYF. The CDR3 DNA reads as TGTGCCAGCAGTTACTCGACAGTTCTTTGGGAGCAGTACTTC.

This clone was seen only a few times. The V call is TRBV4-1, the J call TRBJ1-6, with 8 bases aligning to TRBD1. The CDR3 has 14 amino acids. V lost 4 bases to trimming and J lost 9 bases; unmatched junction nucleotides: 5. Germline V gives CDR1 MGHRA, CDR2 YSYEKL. This chain's CDR3 is CASSLRTGGSPLHF. The CDR3 DNA follows: TGCGCCAGCAGCCTACGTACAGGGGGTTCACCCCTCCACTTT.